These T cell receptor beta chains were read from a single sample in a study of CD8 T cells in Susac syndrome. TCRdb re-called the immunoSEQ multiplex PCR reads with MiXCR, one entry per CDR3 protein. The sample has 130,000 or so distinct CDR3 sequences, around 94% seen once. The specimen sequenced was CD8+ T cells from PBMCs. These receptors were taken from a human donor with Susac syndrome. CDR3s include the opening cysteine and the closing phenylalanine or tryptophan. A D gene is named only where the DNA matches it firmly. A row's size may be missing; if present it is once, few, many or a size class.

>TRBJ2-3|NA|TRBV9|NA
TGTGCCAGCAGCGTAGACCCCTATACGCAGTATTTT
CASSVDPYTQYF
>TRBJ2-3|NA|TRBV2|NA
TGTGCCAGTCCTCGGGGGGCCGCAACAGATACGCAGTATTTT
CASPRGAATDTQYF
>TRBJ1-5|NA|TRBV9|NA
TGTGCCAGCAGCCCAGGGGATAGCAATCAGCCCCAGCATTTT
CASSPGDSNQPQHF
>TRBJ2-1|once|TRBV4-3|TRBD2
TGCGCCAGCAGCCGAGAGACTAGCGGAGATGAGCAGTTCTTC
CASSRETSGDEQFF
>TRBJ1-3|once|TRBV4-3|NA
TGCGCCAGCAGCCAGGACCTACTGGCAGGGGCTGGAAACACCATATATTTT
CASSQDLLAGAGNTIYF
>TRBJ1-2|NA|TRBV9|NA
TGTGCCAGCAGCCCTTCTGAGGGGAACTATGGCTACACCTTC
CASSPSEGNYGYTF
>TRBJ2-5|NA|TRBV15|NA
TGTGCCACCAGCAGGACGATGATGGCACCCAAAGAGACCCAGTACTTC
CATSRTMMAPKETQYF
>TRBJ2-7|NA|TRBV7-6|NA
TGTGCCAGCAGCTTAGAAGACTTGTACGAGCAGTACTTC
CASSLEDLYEQYF
>TRBJ2-3|NA|TRBV12-3/TRBV12-4|NA
TGTGCCAGCAGTTTACCCCGGGAAGGGACAGATACGCAGTATTTT
CASSLPREGTDTQYF
>TRBJ1-1|NA|TRBV2|NA
TGTGCCAGCACCAACACAGGATCGGGGACTGAAGCTTTCTTT
CASTNTGSGTEAFF
>TRBJ1-6|NA|TRBV4-1|TRBD1
TGCGCCAGCAGCCAAGTCGAACAGGGGAGGTCACCCCTCCACTTT
CASSQVEQGRSPLHF
>TRBJ2-5|NA|TRBV4-1|TRBD2
TGCGCCAGCAGCTCCCGAGCGGGGGAGACCCAGTACTTC
CASSSRAGETQYF
>TRBJ2-7|NA|TRBV6-5|NA
TGTGCCAGCAGTTACTCGCTAAACGGGGGCTCCTACGAGCAGTACTTC
CASSYSLNGGSYEQYF
>TRBJ2-5|NA|TRBV12-3/TRBV12-4|NA
TGTGCCAGCGAGGGGGGCCTCCAAGAGACCCAGTACTTC
CASEGGLQETQYF
>TRBJ2-7|NA|TRBV9|TRBD2
TGTGCCAGCAGCGTATACGCCACTGGGGGGGGACCCTACGAGCAGTACTTC
CASSVYATGGGPYEQYF
>TRBJ2-3|NA|TRBV5-6|NA
TGTGCCAGCAGCTACGCAGATACGCAGTATTTT
CASSYADTQYF
>TRBJ2-5|NA|TRBV3-1|NA
TGTGCCAGCGGAGGGGACAGACCACAAGAGACCCAGTACTTC
CASGGDRPQETQYF
>TRBJ2-1|few|TRBV6-2/TRBV6-3|NA
TGTGCCAGCTCTCTCGGTCCGAGCTCCTACAATGAGCAGTTCTTC
CASSLGPSSYNEQFF
>TRBJ2-5|NA|TRBV7-3|NA
TGTGCCAGCAGCCGACCCGGGGAGACCCAGTACTTC
CASSRPGETQYF
>TRBJ1-3|NA|TRBV27|NA
TGTGCCAGCAGAGGGGCCATTGGTTCTGGAAACACCATATATTTT
CASRGAIGSGNTIYF
>TRBJ2-7|NA|TRBV13|TRBD2
TGTGCCACCCAACCCCTGACTAGCGGGGGGAGGGACGAGCAGTACTTC
CATQPLTSGGRDEQYF
>TRBJ2-7|NA|TRBV9|NA
TGTGCCAACAGCGCCAACAGGGTAGAGGCCGAGCAGTACTTC
CANSANRVEAEQYF
>TRBJ1-1|NA|TRBV5-1|TRBD1
TGCGCCAGCAGCGAAGGACAGGGTTTGGCTGAAGCTTTCTTT
CASSEGQGLAEAFF
>TRBJ2-5|NA|TRBV4-1|TRBD2
TGCGCCAGCAGCCAAGATCGACCTAGCGGACAAGAGACCCAGTACTTC
CASSQDRPSGQETQYF
>TRBJ2-7|NA|TRBV9|NA
TGTGCCAGCAGCCCCGCCGGGGAATACGAGCAGTACTTC
CASSPAGEYEQYF
>TRBJ2-2|NA|TRBV7-6|NA
TGTGCCAGCAGCTCAGGGGTGGCGCACACCGGGGAGCTGTTTTTT
CASSSGVAHTGELFF
>TRBJ2-7|few|TRBV6-2/TRBV6-3|NA
TGTGCCAGCAGTTCACCCTACGAGCAGTACTTC
CASSSPYEQYF
>TRBJ2-5|few|TRBV30|NA
TGTGCCTGGAGTGTTAGTGGGGAGACCCAGTACTTC
CAWSVSGETQYF
>TRBJ1-1|NA|TRBV5-6|NA
TGTGCCAGCAGCTTGCAGGGGCCCATATTGAACACTGAAGCTTTCTTT
CASSLQGPILNTEAFF
>TRBJ1-2|NA|TRBV7-9|NA
TGTGCCAGCAGCTTAGTACTGAACTATGGCTACACCTTC
CASSLVLNYGYTF
>TRBJ2-5|NA|TRBV24-1|TRBD2
TGTGCCACCAGTGATTCAGCGGGGGGAGAGACCCAGTACTTC
CATSDSAGGETQYF
>TRBJ1-2|NA|TRBV9|TRBD1
TGTGCCAGCAGCGCGACAGGGGGCGCAGGGTATGGCTACACCTTC
CASSATGGAGYGYTF
>TRBJ1-1|NA|TRBV6-1|NA
TGTGCCAGCAGGGCCGGGGGTTGGAACACTGAAGCTTTCTTT
CASRAGGWNTEAFF
>TRBJ2-3|NA|TRBV25-1|TRBD2
TGTGCCAGCAGTGAATCTCAGCGGGACACAGATACGCAGTATTTT
CASSESQRDTDTQYF
>TRBJ2-3|NA|TRBV10-3|TRBD2
TGTGCCATCAGTGGACTAGCGGGGAGCACAGATACGCAGTATTTT
CAISGLAGSTDTQYF
>TRBJ2-3|NA|TRBV20-1|NA
TGCAGTGCTAGAGCGCGGGACCGGGACAGCAGCACAGATACGCAGTATTTT
CSARARDRDSSTDTQYF
>TRBJ2-1|once|TRBV6-5|NA
TGTGCCAGCAGTTACAACTTGGACTCCCCCCAGTTCTTC
CASSYNLDSPQFF
>TRBJ1-5|NA|TRBV6-6|TRBD1
TGTGCCAGCACTCCACACAGGGGACCTAATCAGCCCCAGCATTTT
CASTPHRGPNQPQHF
>TRBJ2-1|once|TRBV7-2|TRBD1
TGTGCCAGCAGCGCCCAGGGGGCGACGACGGGCAATGAGCAGTTCTTC
CASSAQGATTGNEQFF
>TRBJ2-5|NA|TRBV4-1|TRBD2
TGCGCCAGCAGCCAGCCCCGGGGGGGCCCAGAGACCCAGTACTTC
CASSQPRGGPETQYF
>TRBJ2-7|NA|TRBV29-1|NA
TGCAGCGTTGAGGCGGGGGACAACGAGCAGTACTTC
CSVEAGDNEQYF
>TRBJ2-1|NA|TRBV29-1|NA
TGCAGCGTTGATCCGGGGAGCTCCTACAATGAGCAGTTCTTC
CSVDPGSSYNEQFF
>TRBJ1-1|NA|TRBV13|NA
TGTGCCAGCCCCACCGGGCACCGCACTGAAGCTTTCTTT
CASPTGHRTEAFF
>TRBJ2-5|NA|TRBV7-9|NA
TGTGCCAGCAGCTTAGCGCAGGGGTATCGGGAGACCCAGTACTTC
CASSLAQGYRETQYF
>TRBJ2-1|NA|TRBV29-1|TRBD2
TGCAGCGTTGCCGTAGCGGGGGGCTACAATGAGCAGTTCTTC
CSVAVAGGYNEQFF
>TRBJ2-1|NA|TRBV11-2|TRBD1
TGTGCCAGCAGCCTCGGGGACAGGGTCTACAATGAGCAGTTCTTC
CASSLGDRVYNEQFF
>TRBJ2-5|NA|TRBV2|NA
TGTGCCAGCAGTGCGGTGGGTCCTAGCGAAGAGACCCAGTACTTC
CASSAVGPSEETQYF
>TRBJ2-3|NA|TRBV7-9|NA
TGTGCCAGCAGCTGGCCGAATACGCAGTATTTT
CASSWPNTQYF